This T cell receptor (beta chain) originates from a study of blood T cell repertoires in COVID-19 (dated by TCRdb to 2018 to 2020). As for the study more broadly: Samples from collaborators originated in the United States, Italy and Spain and spanned both the acute and convalescent phases of COVID-19. The samples were drawn from the first 160 participants of the ongoing ImmuneRACE study and from about 1,200 subjects provided by 6 global collaborators. Sample metadata almost always included a de-identified subject ID, COVID-19 status, age in years and sex. HLA class I and class II types, where available, came from metadata supplied by the sample provider rather than from assay-based typing. The prospective study material was composed of cDNA or gDNA derived from T cells, B-cell-depleted T cells, or PBMCs. The dataset comprised deeply sampled blood TCRbeta repertoires from subjects exposed to, actively infected with, or recovered from COVID-19. A freely available public database, intended as a resource for researchers studying the immune response to SARS-CoV-2, is where the repertoires were released. Broader findings and caveats from the paper: Clinical and demographic metadata were provided uncurated, with the amount varying by source and participant.

A note on this clone: Its antigen specificity is not known. Base qualities are missing; no much larger clone stands one base away.

V sheds 4 bases and J sheds 4 bases, leaving 15 bases between their ends. Measured from the cysteine to the phenylalanine, the CDR3 is 15 residues long. The CDR3 DNA has 45 bases and is translated from base 1. According to the germline V gene, CDR1 reads SGHRS and CDR2 reads YFSETQ. TCRbeta CDR3 regions were amplified from genomic DNA by means of the immunoSEQ Assay, a bias-controlled multiplex PCR. On the authors' methods: Within the assay, amplification of reference gene primers was used to estimate how many nucleated cells each sample contained. To quantify the absolute abundance of each unique TCRbeta CDR3 rearrangement, sequence reads were collapsed and filtered. For each sample, productive Simpson clonality was calculated as the square root of Simpson's diversity index across productive rearrangements. TCRdb mirrors the immuneACCESS table, restricted to in-frame sequences. Some clones are absent from its copies; in checked studies, under half trace to an unresolved V gene, and the reason for the others is unknown. The DNA gave D and trimming, while V, J and clone size come from that table. The sample yields over 65,000 clones; 80% were counted once. The biggest ten clones account for about 11% of the sample.

Collaborating institutions collected whole blood in K2EDTA tubes following their own protocols. Collaborator samples were shipped for TCRbeta analysis as frozen whole blood, isolated PBMCs, or DNA extracted from either sample type. This receptor was identified in a woman aged 40 to 55 with active or convalescent COVID-19. The sequence joins TRBV5-1 to TRBJ1-3; possibly the D gene is TRBD1, per 6 matching bases. Sequenced input: peripheral blood. The DNA sequence is as follows: TGCGCCAGCAGCAAACACGGGGGGCAAGGAAACACCATATATTTT. Its protein is CASSKHGGQGNTIYF.